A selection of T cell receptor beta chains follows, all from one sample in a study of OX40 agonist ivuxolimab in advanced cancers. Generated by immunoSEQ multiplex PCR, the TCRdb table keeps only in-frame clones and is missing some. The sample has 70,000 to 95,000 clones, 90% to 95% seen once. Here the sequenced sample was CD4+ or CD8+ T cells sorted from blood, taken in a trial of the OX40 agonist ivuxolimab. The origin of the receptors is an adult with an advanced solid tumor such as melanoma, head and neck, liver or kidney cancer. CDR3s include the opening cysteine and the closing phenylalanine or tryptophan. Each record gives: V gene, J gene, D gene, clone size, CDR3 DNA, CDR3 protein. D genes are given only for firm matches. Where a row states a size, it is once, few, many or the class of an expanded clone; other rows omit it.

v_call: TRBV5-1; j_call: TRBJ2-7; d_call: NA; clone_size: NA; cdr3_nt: TGCGCCAGCAGCTTCAGGGACGAGCAGTACTTC; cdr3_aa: CASSFRDEQYF
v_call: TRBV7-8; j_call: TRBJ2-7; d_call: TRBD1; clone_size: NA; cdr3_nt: TGTGCCAGCAAAAGGGACAGGGGAGGCGAGCAGTACTTC; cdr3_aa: CASKRDRGGEQYF
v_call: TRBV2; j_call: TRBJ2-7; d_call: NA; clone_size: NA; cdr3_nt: TGTGCCAGCAGTGAGCCAGAAACCTACGAGCAGTACTTC; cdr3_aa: CASSEPETYEQYF
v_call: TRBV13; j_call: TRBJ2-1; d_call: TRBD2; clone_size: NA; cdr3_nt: TGTGCCAGCAGCTCCGGACTAGCGGGAGTGGGTGAGCAGTTCTTC; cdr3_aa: CASSSGLAGVGEQFF
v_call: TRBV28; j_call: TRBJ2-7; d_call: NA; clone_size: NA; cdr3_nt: TGTGCCAGCACCGGGATCTCCTACGAGCAGTACTTC; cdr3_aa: CASTGISYEQYF
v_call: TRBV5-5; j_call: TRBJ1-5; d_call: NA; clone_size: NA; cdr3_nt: TGTGCCAGCAGCCTGGCTGACGGTAGCAATCAGCCCCAGCATTTT; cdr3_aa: CASSLADGSNQPQHF
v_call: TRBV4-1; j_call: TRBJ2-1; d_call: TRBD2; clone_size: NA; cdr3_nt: TGCGCCAGCAGCCAAGAACCTAGCGGGATGGCACCCTACAATGAGCAGTTCTTC; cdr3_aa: CASSQEPSGMAPYNEQFF
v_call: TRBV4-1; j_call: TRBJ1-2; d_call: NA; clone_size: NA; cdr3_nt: TGCGCCAGCAGCCAAGGGGACTATGGCTACACCTTC; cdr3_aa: CASSQGDYGYTF
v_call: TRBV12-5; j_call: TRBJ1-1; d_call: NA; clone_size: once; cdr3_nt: TGTGCTAGTGGTTTGTTGGGGGTCACTGAAGCTTTCTTT; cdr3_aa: CASGLLGVTEAFF
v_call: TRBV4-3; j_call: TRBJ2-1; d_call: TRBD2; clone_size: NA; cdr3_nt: TGCGCCAGCAGCCAAGATAGCGGGAGCTCCTACAATGAGCAGTTCTTC; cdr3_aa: CASSQDSGSSYNEQFF
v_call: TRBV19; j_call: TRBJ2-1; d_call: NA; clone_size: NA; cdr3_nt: TGTGCCAGTAGTCATCCGGGCCTCTACAATGAGCAGTTCTTC; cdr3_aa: CASSHPGLYNEQFF
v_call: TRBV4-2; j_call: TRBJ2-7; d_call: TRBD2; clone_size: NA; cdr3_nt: TGTGCCAGCAGCGCAACAGCAGCGGGATACCTCTACGAGCAGTACTTC; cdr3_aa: CASSATAAGYLYEQYF
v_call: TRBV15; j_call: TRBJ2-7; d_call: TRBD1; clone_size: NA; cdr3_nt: TGTGCCACCAGCAGAGTAGGGACAGGGTCCTACGAGCAGTACTTC; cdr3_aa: CATSRVGTGSYEQYF
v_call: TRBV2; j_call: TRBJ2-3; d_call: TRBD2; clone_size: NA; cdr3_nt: TGTGCCAGCAGCCAGCGGGGAAGGGGCACAGATACGCAGTATTTT; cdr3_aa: CASSQRGRGTDTQYF
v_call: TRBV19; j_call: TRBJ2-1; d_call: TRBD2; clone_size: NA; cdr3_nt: TGTGCCAGTAGTATGGCTAGCGGCAATGAGCAGTTCTTC; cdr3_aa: CASSMASGNEQFF
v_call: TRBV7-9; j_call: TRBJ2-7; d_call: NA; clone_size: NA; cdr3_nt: TGTGCCAGCAGCTTAGTCCTATACGAGCAGTACTTC; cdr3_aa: CASSLVLYEQYF
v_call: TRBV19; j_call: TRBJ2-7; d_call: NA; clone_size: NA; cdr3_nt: TGTGCCAGTAGCCCTGGGGCAGTCTCCTACGAGCAGTACTTC; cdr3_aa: CASSPGAVSYEQYF
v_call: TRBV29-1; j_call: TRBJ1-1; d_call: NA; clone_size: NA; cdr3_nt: TGCAGCGTGGAGACAGAGGGGAGCACTGAAGCTTTCTTT; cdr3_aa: CSVETEGSTEAFF
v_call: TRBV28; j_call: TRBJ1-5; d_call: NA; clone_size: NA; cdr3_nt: TGTGCCAGCAGTATCTTCAGGCGCGAGGATCAGCCCCAGCATTTT; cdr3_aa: CASSIFRREDQPQHF
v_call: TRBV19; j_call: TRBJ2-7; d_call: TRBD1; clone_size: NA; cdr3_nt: TGTGCCAGTAGTGCCGGGACAGGGGTTTCCTACGAGCAGTACTTC; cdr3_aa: CASSAGTGVSYEQYF
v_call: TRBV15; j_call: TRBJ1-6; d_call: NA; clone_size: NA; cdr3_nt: TGTGCCACCAGCCATGCTCGGGGAACGAGTTCACCCCTCCACTTT; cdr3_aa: CATSHARGTSSPLHF
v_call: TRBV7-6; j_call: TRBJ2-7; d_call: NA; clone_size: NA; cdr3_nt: TGTGCCAGCAGCCTCGCTAGCAACACCTACGAGCAGTACTTC; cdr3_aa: CASSLASNTYEQYF
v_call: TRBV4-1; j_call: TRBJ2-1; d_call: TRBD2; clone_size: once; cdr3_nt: TGCGCCAGCAGCCACCACGGACTAGCGGAATACAATGAGCAGTTCTTC; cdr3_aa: CASSHHGLAEYNEQFF
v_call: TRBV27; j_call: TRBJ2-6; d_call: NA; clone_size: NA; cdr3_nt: TGTGCCAGCAGCCGCTCTGGGGCCAACGTCCTGACTTTC; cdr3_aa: CASSRSGANVLTF
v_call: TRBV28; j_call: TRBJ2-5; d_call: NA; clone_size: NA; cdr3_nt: TGTGCCAGCAGCCCCTTAGTGGCAGGCGAGACCCAGTACTTC; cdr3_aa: CASSPLVAGETQYF
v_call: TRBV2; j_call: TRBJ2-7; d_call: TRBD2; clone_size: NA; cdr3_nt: TGTGCCAGCAGTATAGCGGGAGGGAGACGCGAGCAGTACTTC; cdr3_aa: CASSIAGGRREQYF
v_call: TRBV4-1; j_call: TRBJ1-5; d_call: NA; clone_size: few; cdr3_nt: TGCGCCAGCAGCGGGTCGCTAAATCAGCCCCAGCATTTT; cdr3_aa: CASSGSLNQPQHF
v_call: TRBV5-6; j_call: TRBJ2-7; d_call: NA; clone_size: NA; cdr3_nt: TGTGCCAGCAGCCCGGGTGGGTCCTACGAGCAGTACTTC; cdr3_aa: CASSPGGSYEQYF
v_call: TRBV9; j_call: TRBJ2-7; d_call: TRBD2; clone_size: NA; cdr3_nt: TGTGCCAGCAGCGAAAGGGGAGGGAGCTACGAGCAGTACTTC; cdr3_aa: CASSERGGSYEQYF
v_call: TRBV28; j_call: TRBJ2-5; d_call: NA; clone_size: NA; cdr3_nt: TGTGCCAGCAGTTTACTGGGCCTCCATCGGGAGACCCAGTACTTC; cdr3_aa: CASSLLGLHRETQYF
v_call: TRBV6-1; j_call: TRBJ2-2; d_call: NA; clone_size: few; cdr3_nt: TGTGCCAGCAGTGAAGCTCGAGGGGGAGGGATCATATTGGAGCTGTTTTTT; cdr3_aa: CASSEARGGGIILELFF
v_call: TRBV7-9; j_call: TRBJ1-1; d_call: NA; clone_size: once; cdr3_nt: TGTGCCAGCAGCTTAGGGCAGGGCAAAGACACTGAAGCTTTCTTT; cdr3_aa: CASSLGQGKDTEAFF
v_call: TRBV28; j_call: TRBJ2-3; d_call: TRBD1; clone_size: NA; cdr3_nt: TGTGCCAGCAGTCACGTCCGGGACAGTCCCTTCACAGATACGCAGTATTTT; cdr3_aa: CASSHVRDSPFTDTQYF
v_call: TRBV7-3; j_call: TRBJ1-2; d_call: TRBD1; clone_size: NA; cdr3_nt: TGTGCCAGCAGCCCGGACAGGGGATGGAATGGCTACACCTTC; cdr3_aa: CASSPDRGWNGYTF
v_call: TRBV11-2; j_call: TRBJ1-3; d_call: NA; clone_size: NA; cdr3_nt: TGTGCCAGCAGCTTAGACTTACCGACGGACTCTGGAAACACCATATATTTT; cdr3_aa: CASSLDLPTDSGNTIYF
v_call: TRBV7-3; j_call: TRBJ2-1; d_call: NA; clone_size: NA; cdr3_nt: TGTGCCAGCAGCCTACTCGGGGCAGGGAGTAATGAGCAGTTCTTC; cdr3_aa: CASSLLGAGSNEQFF
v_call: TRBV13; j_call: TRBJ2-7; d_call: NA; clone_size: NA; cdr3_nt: TGTGCCAGCAGTCACGTAATGACAGGTCAAAACTACGAGCAGTACTTC; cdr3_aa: CASSHVMTGQNYEQYF
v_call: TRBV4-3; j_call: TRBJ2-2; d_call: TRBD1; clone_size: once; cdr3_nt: TGCGCCAGCAGCCAAGATTGGCAGGGGGTCACCGGGGAGCTGTTTTTT; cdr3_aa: CASSQDWQGVTGELFF
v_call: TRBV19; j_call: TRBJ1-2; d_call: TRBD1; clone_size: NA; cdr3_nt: TGTGCCAGTAGGCTAGTCGGACAGGGAGGAACGCGTGGCTACACCTTC; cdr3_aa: CASRLVGQGGTRGYTF
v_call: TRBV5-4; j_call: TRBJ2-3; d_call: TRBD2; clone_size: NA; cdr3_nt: TGTGCCAGCAGCCCCCATCTAGCGGGGGTTCCAGATACGCAGTATTTT; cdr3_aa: CASSPHLAGVPDTQYF
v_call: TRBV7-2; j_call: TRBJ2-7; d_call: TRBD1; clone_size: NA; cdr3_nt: TGTGCCAGCAGCCCGACAGGGGTAGGCTACGAGCAGTACTTC; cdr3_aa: CASSPTGVGYEQYF
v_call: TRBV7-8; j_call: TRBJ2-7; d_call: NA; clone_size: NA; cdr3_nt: TGTGCCAGCAGCTTATATAATACCCACGAGCAGTACTTC; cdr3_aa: CASSLYNTHEQYF
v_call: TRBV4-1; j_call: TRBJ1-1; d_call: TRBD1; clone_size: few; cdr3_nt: TGCGCCAGCAGCCGACAGGGGAACACTGAAGCTTTCTTT; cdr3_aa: CASSRQGNTEAFF
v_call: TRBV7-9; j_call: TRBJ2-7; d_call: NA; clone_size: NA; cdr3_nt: TGTGCCAGCAGCCGCGGGACTCCCTACGAGCAGTACTTC; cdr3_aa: CASSRGTPYEQYF
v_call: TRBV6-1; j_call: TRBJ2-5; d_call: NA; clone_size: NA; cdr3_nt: TGTGCCAGCCTTGGCAATCAAGAGACCCAGTACTTC; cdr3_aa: CASLGNQETQYF
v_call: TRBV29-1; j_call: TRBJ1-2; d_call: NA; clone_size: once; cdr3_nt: TGCAGCGTTGAAGAGAAAGGGCGCTATGGCTACACCTTC; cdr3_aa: CSVEEKGRYGYTF